A selection of T cell receptor beta chains follows, all from one sample in a study of early T cells in non-severe SARS-CoV-2 infection. TCRdb called the 5' RACE reads again in MiXCR, with one record for every CDR3 protein. The sample carries around 53,000 distinct CDR3 sequences, roughly 12% recorded once. The material sequenced was whole blood. These receptors were collected from an adult who was a healthcare worker with PCR-confirmed SARS-CoV-2 infection or an uninfected control (not recorded which). The CDR3 runs from the conserved cysteine through the conserved F or W. Each record gives: clone size, V gene, J gene, D gene, CDR3 DNA, CDR3 protein. D genes are given only for firm matches. Clone sizes are given selectively: once, few, many, or a class where the clone is expanded.

>few|TRBV4-2|TRBJ2-5|NA
TGTGCCAGCAGCCTGGGACTCGAGGAGACCCAGTACTTC
CASSLGLEETQYF
>many|TRBV6-2/TRBV6-3|TRBJ1-2|NA
TGTGCCAGCAGTTATAAGTCAAATTTGATCTATGGCTACACCTTC
CASSYKSNLIYGYTF
>few|TRBV7-9|TRBJ2-5|NA
TGTGCCAGCCAGGGCCCTAATCAAGAGACCCAGTACTTC
CASQGPNQETQYF
>many|TRBV3-1|TRBJ2-7|TRBD1
TGTGCCAGCAGCCAAGGTCTTCAGGGGGCGGTCGAGCAGTACTTC
CASSQGLQGAVEQYF
>many|TRBV20-1|TRBJ1-1|NA
TGCAGCGTTCGCGACGGGTACACTGAAGCTTTCTTT
CSVRDGYTEAFF
>few|TRBV10-3|TRBJ2-7|NA
TGTGCCATCAGTGAGTATTCTCAACGGGACGAGCAGTACTTC
CAISEYSQRDEQYF
>NA|TRBV9|TRBJ1-3|NA
TGTGCCAGCAGAGGGCTGGAGGAAAGTGGATGGGACACCATATATTTT
CASRGLEESGWDTIYF
>many|TRBV7-9|TRBJ2-3|TRBD2
TGTGCCAGCAGCTTAACTAGCGGCCAAACAGATACGCAGTATTTT
CASSLTSGQTDTQYF
>NA|TRBV29-1|TRBJ1-1|NA
TGCAGCGTTGAGGAAGCAGCCGCTTTCTTT
CSVEEAAAFF
>many|TRBV14|TRBJ1-1|NA
TGTGCCAGCAGCCAAGATCATGCAGGAGTGAACACTGAAGCTTTCTTT
CASSQDHAGVNTEAFF
>NA|TRBV11-3|TRBJ2-1|NA
TGTGCCAGCAGCCTGATGGACTCCAATGAGCAGTTCTTC
CASSLMDSNEQFF
>few|TRBV9|TRBJ1-1|NA
TGTGCCAGCAGCGTCGACTCCCAGGGGACTGAAGCTTTCTTT
CASSVDSQGTEAFF
>NA|TRBV12-3/TRBV12-4|TRBJ2-7|TRBD1
TGTGCCAGCAGTTTTCAGGGGGTCTACGAGCAGTACTTC
CASSFQGVYEQYF
>few|TRBV11-2|TRBJ1-6|TRBD1
TGTGCCAGCAGCTTAGGAGACAGGGGCTATAATTCACCCCTCCACTTT
CASSLGDRGYNSPLHF
>NA|TRBV27|TRBJ1-6|NA
TGTGCCAGCAGTTTAGGATTGGGGAATTCACCCCTCCACTTT
CASSLGLGNSPLHF
>many|TRBV6-2/TRBV6-3|TRBJ1-1|TRBD1
TGTGCCAGCAACTACAGGGGGCGGTTTTTCACTGAAGCTTTCTTT
CASNYRGRFFTEAFF
>few|TRBV7-2|TRBJ1-6|NA
TGTGCCAGCAGCTCCCAGCGGGGGGGCCATAATTCACCCCTCCACTTT
CASSSQRGGHNSPLHF
>many|TRBV29-1|TRBJ1-2|NA
TGCAGCGTTGAGGCCACATCTAACTATGGCTACACCTTC
CSVEATSNYGYTF
>many|TRBV11-2|TRBJ2-5|TRBD2
TGTGCCAGCAGCCCGGGGACTAGCAGCGAGACCCAGTACTTC
CASSPGTSSETQYF
>many|TRBV6-6|TRBJ2-2|TRBD1
TGTGCCAGCAGCCGTGTGACAGGGGGCGCGGTCGGGGAGCTGTTTTTT
CASSRVTGGAVGELFF
>medium-sized|TRBV29-1|TRBJ2-1|NA
TGCAGCGGGACAAGGTCCAGCTCCTACAATGAGCAGTTCTTC
CSGTRSSSYNEQFF
>NA|TRBV28|TRBJ2-2|TRBD2
TGTGCCAGCAGCGCGCCGGGACTAAGGACCGGGGAGCTGTTTTTT
CASSAPGLRTGELFF
>few|TRBV6-2/TRBV6-3|TRBJ2-1|TRBD2
TGTGCCAGCAGTTACCCTAGCGGGAGGAAGGTTTCCTACAATGAGCAGTTCTTC
CASSYPSGRKVSYNEQFF
>many|TRBV12-3/TRBV12-4|TRBJ1-1|NA
TGTGCCAGCAGGATGAACACTGAAGCTTTCTTT
CASRMNTEAFF
>many|TRBV4-1|TRBJ2-3|NA
TGCGCCAGCAGCCGTGCAGGGTATGAAGATACGCAGTATTTT
CASSRAGYEDTQYF
>few|TRBV12-3/TRBV12-4|TRBJ1-1|NA
TGTGCCAGCAGTTTTCCGGGGCTGGCTTTCTTT
CASSFPGLAFF
>NA|TRBV29-1|TRBJ2-1|NA
TGCAGCGTTGAAGGGGGGCTATTCCACAATGAGCAGTTCTTC
CSVEGGLFHNEQFF
>many|TRBV20-1|TRBJ2-1|TRBD2
TGCAGTGCCGCTAGCGGGGGCCGCTCCTACAATGAGCAGTTCTTC
CSAASGGRSYNEQFF
>NA|TRBV24-1|TRBJ1-5|TRBD1
TGTGCCACCAGTGATCGCGGACAGGAACGCAATCAGCCCCAGCATTTT
CATSDRGQERNQPQHF
>NA|TRBV27|TRBJ2-4|NA
TGTGCCAGCAGTTTATACAGATCAGCCAAAAACATTCAGTACTTC
CASSLYRSAKNIQYF
>many|TRBV7-9|TRBJ2-2|NA
TGTGCCAGCAGCCCCACAGGGTTCCCCGGGGAGCTGTTTTTT
CASSPTGFPGELFF
>many|TRBV28|TRBJ1-1|TRBD1
TGTGCCAGCAGTGAAACAGGGGGGAGGACTGAAGCTTTCTTT
CASSETGGRTEAFF
>NA|TRBV5-1|TRBJ2-5|TRBD2
TGCGCCAGCAGCTGGGGTGCGGGGGGTCTCCAAGAGACCCAGTACTTC
CASSWGAGGLQETQYF
>NA|TRBV27|TRBJ2-2|NA
TGTGCCAGCAGTTTTGGGGGGTACAACACCGGGGAGCTGTTTTTT
CASSFGGYNTGELFF
>many|TRBV10-2|TRBJ2-2|TRBD2
TGCGCCACCCCGCGGGGGGCAAACACCGGGGAGCTGTTTTTT
CATPRGANTGELFF
>NA|TRBV6-6|TRBJ2-5|TRBD1
TGTGCCAGCAGTTACCCCGGGACAGGGGTTCGAGAGACCCAGTACTTC
CASSYPGTGVRETQYF
>many|TRBV6-4|TRBJ1-3|NA
TGTGCCAGCAGTATGTGGACGAGCTCTGGAAACACCATATATTTT
CASSMWTSSGNTIYF
>few|TRBV9|TRBJ1-1|NA
TGTGCCAGCAGCGTGGGAGGAAGGACTGAAGCTTTCTTT
CASSVGGRTEAFF
>NA|TRBV28|TRBJ1-4|NA
TGTGCCAGCACCCCCCGTGGTGGTAATGAAAAACTGTTTTTT
CASTPRGGNEKLFF
>many|TRBV6-1|TRBJ2-7|NA
TGTGCCAGCAGTGAAAGGACAGTAGGAGGCGAGCAGTACTTC
CASSERTVGGEQYF
>NA|TRBV11-2|TRBJ2-5|TRBD2
TGTGCCAGCAGCTTTAGACTAGCGGGACAAGAGACCCAGTACTTC
CASSFRLAGQETQYF
>few|TRBV6-2/TRBV6-3|TRBJ2-7|TRBD2
TGTGCCAGCAGTAAGCCGGGACTAGCGTACAGCGAGCAGTACTTC
CASSKPGLAYSEQYF
>NA|TRBV7-2|TRBJ2-5|NA
TGTGCCAGCAGCTTACTAGACCAAGAGACCCAGTACTTC
CASSLLDQETQYF
>NA|TRBV2|TRBJ2-1|NA
TGTGCCAGCCTACTGGTCGTTAGCTCCTACAATGAGCAGTTCTTC
CASLLVVSSYNEQFF
>few|TRBV10-1|TRBJ1-1|NA
TGCGCCAGCAGTGATGGGGGGGTCGCCAACACTGAAGCTTTCTTT
CASSDGGVANTEAFF
>many|TRBV29-1|TRBJ1-1|TRBD1
TGCAGCGGCACAGGGGAAGGGGAAGCTTTCTTT
CSGTGEGEAFF
>NA|TRBV28|TRBJ1-6|NA
TGTGCCAGCAGTCCGGCCGGCTATAATTCACCCCTCCACTTT
CASSPAGYNSPLHF
>NA|TRBV28|TRBJ1-1|TRBD1
TGTGCCAGCAGAGACAGGGGCAGGGCTTTCTTT
CASRDRGRAFF
>many|TRBV6-5|TRBJ2-3|NA
TGTGCCAGCAGTTATGAGACAGGATTTGGCACAGATACGCAGTATTTT
CASSYETGFGTDTQYF
>once|TRBV29-1|TRBJ2-7|TRBD2
TGCAGCGTGGTTAGCGGGAGGGCCTACGAGCAGTACTTC
CSVVSGRAYEQYF